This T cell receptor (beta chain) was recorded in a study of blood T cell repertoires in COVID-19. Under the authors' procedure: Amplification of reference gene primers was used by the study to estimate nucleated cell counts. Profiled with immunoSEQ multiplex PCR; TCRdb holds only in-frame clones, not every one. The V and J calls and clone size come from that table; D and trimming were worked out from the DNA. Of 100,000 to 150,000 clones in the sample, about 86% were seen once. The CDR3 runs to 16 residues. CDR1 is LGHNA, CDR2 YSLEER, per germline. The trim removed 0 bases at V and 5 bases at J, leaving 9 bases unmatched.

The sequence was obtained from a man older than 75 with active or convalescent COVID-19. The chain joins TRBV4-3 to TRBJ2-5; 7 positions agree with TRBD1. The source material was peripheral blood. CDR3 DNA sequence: TGCGCCAGCAGCCAAGACAGGGGGATTGGGGTCGAGACCCAGTACTTC. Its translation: CASSQDRGIGVETQYF.